This T cell receptor (beta chain) was found in a study of T cell responses to AZD1222 COVID-19 vaccine. Germline V gene data show CDR1 as LGHDT and CDR2 as YNNKEL (reference sequence). CDR3 length equals 16 residues. Losses at the gene ends were 0 bases for V and 4 bases for J; bases not matched to a gene: 4. The data were produced by immunoSEQ multiplex PCR, yet TCRdb's version contains in-frame clones alone and is incomplete. The repertoire consists of 150,000 to 200,000 clones, with approximately 93% occurring once and the leading ten covering 3.5% to 5%. The sequence derives from an adult in good health. The chain couples TRBV3-1 (or the pseudogene TRBV3-2) to TRBJ1-3; 9 bases agree with TRBD1. Sequences were derived from peripheral blood, sampled on day 0 of AZD1222 vaccination. The CDR3 nucleotides read TGTGCCAGCAGCCAAGAGGACAGGGGTGACGGAAACACCATATATTTT. Protein sequence: CASSQEDRGDGNTIYF.